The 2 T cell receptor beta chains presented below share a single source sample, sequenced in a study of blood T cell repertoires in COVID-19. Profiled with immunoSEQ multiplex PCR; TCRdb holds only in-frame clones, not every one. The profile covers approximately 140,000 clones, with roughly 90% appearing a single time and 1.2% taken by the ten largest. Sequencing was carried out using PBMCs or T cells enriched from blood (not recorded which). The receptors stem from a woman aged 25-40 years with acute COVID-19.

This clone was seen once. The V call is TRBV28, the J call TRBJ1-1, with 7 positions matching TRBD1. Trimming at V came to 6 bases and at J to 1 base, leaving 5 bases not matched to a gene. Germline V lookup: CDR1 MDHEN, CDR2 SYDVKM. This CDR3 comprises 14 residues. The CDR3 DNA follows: TGTGCCAGCAGCCCGGGACAGAAGAACACTGAAGCTTTCTTT. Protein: CASSPGQKNTEAFF.

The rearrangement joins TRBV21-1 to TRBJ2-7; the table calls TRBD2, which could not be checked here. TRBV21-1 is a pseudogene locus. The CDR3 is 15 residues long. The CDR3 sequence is CASSGGSRPTYEQYF. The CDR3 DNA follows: TGTGCCAGCAGCGGGGGGTCTCGGCCCACCTACGAGCAGTACTTC.